This is a list of T cell receptor beta chains from one sample in a study of blood T cell repertoires in COVID-19. The assay was immunoSEQ multiplex PCR, and TCRdb's table has in-frame clones only and misses some. Of around 340,000 clones in the sample, 88% were seen once. The sequenced sample consisted of PBMCs or T cells enriched from blood (not recorded which). These receptors all stem from a woman in her thirties who had been exposed to COVID-19. The CDR3 runs from the conserved cysteine through the conserved F or W. A D gene is named only where the DNA matches it firmly. Size is omitted from some rows. Given values are once, few, many or a class for expanded clones.

J gene: TRBJ1-1; D gene: TRBD1; V gene: TRBV29-1; clone size: -; CDR3 protein: CSVGRQGGTEAFF; CDR3 DNA: TGCAGCGTTGGGCGACAGGGTGGCACTGAAGCTTTCTTT
J gene: TRBJ1-5; D gene: -; V gene: TRBV21-1; clone size: -; CDR3 protein: CASSPTGTGNQPQHF; CDR3 DNA: TGTGCCAGCAGCCCAACCGGGACAGGGAATCAGCCCCAGCATTTT
J gene: TRBJ2-6; D gene: -; V gene: TRBV30; clone size: -; CDR3 protein: CACSWRAGANVLTF; CDR3 DNA: TGTGCCTGTAGCTGGAGGGCTGGGGCCAACGTCCTGACTTTC
J gene: TRBJ1-2; D gene: TRBD1; V gene: TRBV3-1/TRBV3-2; clone size: -; CDR3 protein: CASSPGTGLDRGYTF; CDR3 DNA: TGTGCCAGCAGCCCGGGGACAGGGTTGGATCGCGGCTACACCTTC
J gene: TRBJ2-5; D gene: -; V gene: TRBV11-2; clone size: -; CDR3 protein: CASGPPAGGQETQYF; CDR3 DNA: TGTGCCAGCGGTCCACCGGCGGGCGGCCAAGAGACCCAGTACTTC
J gene: TRBJ2-6; D gene: -; V gene: TRBV15; clone size: -; CDR3 protein: CATSRDKGRGRSGANVLTF; CDR3 DNA: TGTGCCACCAGCAGAGACAAGGGCAGGGGCCGATCTGGGGCCAACGTCCTGACTTTC
J gene: TRBJ2-3; D gene: -; V gene: TRBV11-3; clone size: -; CDR3 protein: CASSLEGRVDTQYF; CDR3 DNA: TGTGCCAGCAGCTTGGAGGGCCGGGTAGATACGCAGTATTTT
J gene: TRBJ2-1; D gene: TRBD2; V gene: TRBV10-3; clone size: -; CDR3 protein: CAIAWGGTSGRIEQFF; CDR3 DNA: TGTGCCATCGCCTGGGGGGGGACTAGCGGGAGAATTGAACAGTTCTTC
J gene: TRBJ1-1; D gene: -; V gene: TRBV5-1; clone size: -; CDR3 protein: CASSLWDKNTEAFF; CDR3 DNA: TGCGCCAGCAGCTTGTGGGACAAGAACACTGAAGCTTTCTTT
J gene: TRBJ2-7; D gene: TRBD2; V gene: TRBV28; clone size: -; CDR3 protein: CASSSPWTSGYF; CDR3 DNA: TGTGCCAGCAGTTCCCCTTGGACTAGCGGGTACTTC
J gene: TRBJ1-6; D gene: -; V gene: TRBV21-1; clone size: few; CDR3 protein: CASSPRWTPLHF; CDR3 DNA: TGTGCCAGCAGCCCCCGTTGGACTCCCCTCCACTTT
J gene: TRBJ2-7; D gene: -; V gene: TRBV15; clone size: -; CDR3 protein: CATSRTRQVYEQYF; CDR3 DNA: TGTGCCACCAGCAGGACACGACAGGTCTACGAGCAGTACTTC
J gene: TRBJ2-3; D gene: -; V gene: TRBV18; clone size: -; CDR3 protein: CASSPIADTQYF; CDR3 DNA: TGTGCCAGCTCACCAATCGCAGATACGCAGTATTTT
J gene: TRBJ2-6; D gene: TRBD1; V gene: TRBV4-1; clone size: -; CDR3 protein: CASSLPRDRDSGANVLTF; CDR3 DNA: TGCGCCAGCAGCCTACCCCGGGACAGGGACTCTGGGGCCAACGTCCTGACTTTC
J gene: TRBJ2-7; D gene: TRBD2; V gene: TRBV11-3; clone size: -; CDR3 protein: CASSYKLAGGEQYF; CDR3 DNA: TGTGCCAGCAGCTACAAGCTGGCGGGAGGGGAGCAGTACTTC
J gene: TRBJ1-2; D gene: TRBD1; V gene: TRBV28; clone size: -; CDR3 protein: CAGGTGGFLGYTF; CDR3 DNA: TGTGCCGGAGGGACAGGGGGCTTTCTTGGCTACACCTTC